Given below is one TCR beta chain in context. Its antigen remains unknown. Data came from immunoSEQ multiplex PCR; TCRdb stores just in-frame clones and leaves some out. Of about 84,000 clones in the sample, 90% to 95% were seen once. These data originate in a study of T cell responses to AZD1222 COVID-19 vaccine. Study results and caveats: Close to half of spike-specific TCRs reportedly recognize unmutated variant regions. No day 14 peak samples; only post-peak repertoires were characterized.

This CDR3 comprises 14 residues. Trimming cost V 0 bases and J 4 bases, with 10 bases left between them. CDR1 and CDR2 (germline): SGHNT, YYREEE (reference sequence). The material was peripheral blood, obtained 28 days after the second AZD1222 dose. The receptor comes from an adult who received the AZD1222 COVID-19 vaccine. The chain is built from TRBV5-4 and TRBJ1-1; D is ambiguous. CDR3 loop: CASSLDRVSTEAFF. For the CDR3, the DNA is TGTGCCAGCAGCTTGGATAGGGTGTCCACTGAAGCTTTCTTT.